A selection of T cell receptor beta chains follows, all from one sample in a study of T cells after posttransplantation cyclophosphamide. Only in-frame clones appear in the TCRdb table, and some are missing; sequencing was by immunoSEQ multiplex PCR. The profile shows over 15,000 clones, roughly 80% of them singletons. Sequencing was done on a sample of memory CD4+ T cells sorted from blood. The receptor set was obtained from a man younger than 45 in good health and a related stem cell transplant donor. The CDR3 runs from the conserved cysteine through the conserved F or W. D genes are given only for firm matches. Rows may omit the clone size; those that give it use once, few, many or a size class.

v_call: TRBV7-9; j_call: TRBJ1-1; d_call: .; clone_size: few; cdr3_nt: TGTGCCAGCAGCTTAGATGGAGGGAACACTGAAGCTTTCTTT; cdr3_aa: CASSLDGGNTEAFF
v_call: TRBV7-9; j_call: TRBJ1-2; d_call: TRBD1; clone_size: .; cdr3_nt: TGTGCCAGCAGCGAACGATCTTTAGGGACAGGGGACGGCGGCTACACCTTC; cdr3_aa: CASSERSLGTGDGGYTF
v_call: TRBV4-2; j_call: TRBJ1-3; d_call: TRBD1; clone_size: .; cdr3_nt: TGTGCCAGCAGCCTCGGACAGGGGGCTGGAAACACCATATATTTT; cdr3_aa: CASSLGQGAGNTIYF
v_call: TRBV4-3; j_call: TRBJ1-2; d_call: .; clone_size: .; cdr3_nt: TGCGCCAGCAGCCAAGAAACTCGGGAAGACTATGGCTACACCTTC; cdr3_aa: CASSQETREDYGYTF
v_call: TRBV19; j_call: TRBJ1-4; d_call: .; clone_size: .; cdr3_nt: TGTGCCAGTAGTATAACAGTAGTTAATGAAAAACTGTTTTTT; cdr3_aa: CASSITVVNEKLFF
v_call: TRBV14; j_call: TRBJ1-4; d_call: .; clone_size: .; cdr3_nt: TGTGCCAGCAGCCCCAGGTTTTTAACAGAAAAACTGTTTTTT; cdr3_aa: CASSPRFLTEKLFF
v_call: TRBV5-1; j_call: TRBJ2-7; d_call: .; clone_size: .; cdr3_nt: TGCGCCAGCAGCTTGTCGAGCGAGCAGTACTTC; cdr3_aa: CASSLSSEQYF
v_call: TRBV28; j_call: TRBJ1-5; d_call: TRBD1; clone_size: few; cdr3_nt: TGTGCCAGCAGGGACAGGGGGCTCAGGGGCAATCAGCCCCAGCATTTT; cdr3_aa: CASRDRGLRGNQPQHF
v_call: TRBV9; j_call: TRBJ2-3; d_call: TRBD2; clone_size: .; cdr3_nt: TGTGCCAGCAGCGTAGGTCTAGCGGGGGGTTTCACAGATACGCAGTATTTT; cdr3_aa: CASSVGLAGGFTDTQYF
v_call: TRBV18; j_call: TRBJ1-3; d_call: TRBD1; clone_size: .; cdr3_nt: TGTGCCAGCTCATCCGACAGGGATCAGAACACCATATATTTT; cdr3_aa: CASSSDRDQNTIYF
v_call: TRBV5-1; j_call: TRBJ2-7; d_call: TRBD1; clone_size: few; cdr3_nt: TGCGCCAGCAGCTCGACAGGGGACGCCTACGAGCAGTACTTC; cdr3_aa: CASSSTGDAYEQYF
v_call: TRBV5-1; j_call: TRBJ2-7; d_call: TRBD1; clone_size: .; cdr3_nt: TGCGCCAGCAGCCCCGTAGGGGGACAGGGCGGCGAGCAGTACTTC; cdr3_aa: CASSPVGGQGGEQYF
v_call: TRBV2; j_call: TRBJ2-1; d_call: .; clone_size: .; cdr3_nt: TGTGCCAGCAGTGAAAGGGGACTCGAAATCAATGAGCAGTTCTTC; cdr3_aa: CASSERGLEINEQFF
v_call: TRBV11-3; j_call: TRBJ2-1; d_call: TRBD2; clone_size: .; cdr3_nt: TGTGCCAGCAGTCAGCGGGGGGGCGCTGTGTATGAGCAGTTCTTC; cdr3_aa: CASSQRGGAVYEQFF
v_call: TRBV5-1; j_call: TRBJ1-3; d_call: .; clone_size: few; cdr3_nt: TGCGCCAGCAGCCTAGACAGTAACTCTGGAAACACCATATATTTT; cdr3_aa: CASSLDSNSGNTIYF
v_call: TRBV19; j_call: TRBJ1-3; d_call: .; clone_size: .; cdr3_nt: TGTGCCAGTAGTGAGAGAGCTGGAAACACCATATATTTT; cdr3_aa: CASSERAGNTIYF
v_call: TRBV6-5; j_call: TRBJ2-7; d_call: TRBD2; clone_size: .; cdr3_nt: TGTGCCAGCAGACGGGGGGTGGGGACCTACGAGCAGTACTTC; cdr3_aa: CASRRGVGTYEQYF
v_call: TRBV14; j_call: TRBJ2-2; d_call: TRBD1; clone_size: .; cdr3_nt: TGTGCCAGCAGCCCATCCCTACAGGGGAGAGCCGGGGAGCTGTTTTTT; cdr3_aa: CASSPSLQGRAGELFF
v_call: TRBV27; j_call: TRBJ2-3; d_call: TRBD2; clone_size: .; cdr3_nt: TGTGCCAGCAGTTCCCGAGCGGGGGGGCCAATCGATACGCAGTATTTT; cdr3_aa: CASSSRAGGPIDTQYF
v_call: TRBV9; j_call: TRBJ2-3; d_call: .; clone_size: .; cdr3_nt: TGTGCCAGCAAGGGGGAGTATCTTGAGGCGCAGTATTTT; cdr3_aa: CASKGEYLEAQYF
v_call: TRBV15; j_call: TRBJ1-3; d_call: TRBD1; clone_size: once; cdr3_nt: TGTGCCACCAGCAGAGAAACAGGGGGCAGAAACACCATATATTTT; cdr3_aa: CATSRETGGRNTIYF
v_call: TRBV28; j_call: TRBJ1-4; d_call: TRBD1; clone_size: .; cdr3_nt: TGTGCCAGCAGTGAAACCGGGACAGGGGCTTTGAGGGAAAAACTGTTTTTT; cdr3_aa: CASSETGTGALREKLFF
v_call: TRBV6-4; j_call: TRBJ1-1; d_call: .; clone_size: .; cdr3_nt: TGTGCCAGCAGCCCGGGGAGGGTCCGCAAGGTGGACACTGAAGCTTTCTTT; cdr3_aa: CASSPGRVRKVDTEAFF
v_call: TRBV7-7; j_call: TRBJ2-7; d_call: TRBD2; clone_size: .; cdr3_nt: TGTGCTAGCAGCAATGGACTAGCGGGGTTCGGCGAGCAGTACTTC; cdr3_aa: CASSNGLAGFGEQYF
v_call: TRBV5-1; j_call: TRBJ2-3; d_call: .; clone_size: .; cdr3_nt: TGCGCCAGCAGCCCAAGTTTACAGAGTGGCACAGATACGCAGTATTTT; cdr3_aa: CASSPSLQSGTDTQYF
v_call: TRBV19; j_call: TRBJ1-5; d_call: .; clone_size: .; cdr3_nt: TGTGCCAGTAGTCCCGACAGGATCAATCAGCCCCAGCATTTT; cdr3_aa: CASSPDRINQPQHF
v_call: TRBV6-5; j_call: TRBJ2-2; d_call: .; clone_size: .; cdr3_nt: TGTGCCAGCAGCCCCCCGACGGGGACCGGGGAGCTGTTTTTT; cdr3_aa: CASSPPTGTGELFF
v_call: TRBV2; j_call: TRBJ2-7; d_call: TRBD1; clone_size: .; cdr3_nt: TGTGCCAGCAAGAAGAATGACAGGGGAGTTTACGAGCAGTACTTC; cdr3_aa: CASKKNDRGVYEQYF
v_call: TRBV11-1; j_call: TRBJ1-2; d_call: TRBD1; clone_size: .; cdr3_nt: TGTGCCAGCAGCTTAGCAGGACAGGGATACACCTTC; cdr3_aa: CASSLAGQGYTF
v_call: TRBV20-1; j_call: TRBJ2-7; d_call: .; clone_size: .; cdr3_nt: TGCAGTGTGGATAGCGTAGAGCAGTACTTC; cdr3_aa: CSVDSVEQYF
v_call: TRBV29-1; j_call: TRBJ1-4; d_call: TRBD1; clone_size: .; cdr3_nt: TGCAGCGTTGAAGATCAGGGGGGTGAAAAACTGTTTTTT; cdr3_aa: CSVEDQGGEKLFF
v_call: TRBV19; j_call: TRBJ2-1; d_call: TRBD2; clone_size: .; cdr3_nt: TGTGCCAGTAAGGCCCGGGACTACGACAATGAGCAGTTCTTC; cdr3_aa: CASKARDYDNEQFF
v_call: TRBV27; j_call: TRBJ1-2; d_call: TRBD1; clone_size: .; cdr3_nt: TGTGCCAGCAGTTTCGGGACAGGGGGTATGAACTATGGCTACACCTTC; cdr3_aa: CASSFGTGGMNYGYTF
v_call: TRBV9; j_call: TRBJ1-4; d_call: .; clone_size: few; cdr3_nt: TGTGCCAGCAGCCTCGGCCCACAGGGAGCAACTAATGAAAAACTGTTTTTT; cdr3_aa: CASSLGPQGATNEKLFF
v_call: TRBV18; j_call: TRBJ1-5; d_call: .; clone_size: .; cdr3_nt: TGTGCCAGCTCATACTCCCTTAATCAGCCCCAGCATTTT; cdr3_aa: CASSYSLNQPQHF
v_call: TRBV5-8; j_call: TRBJ1-6; d_call: .; clone_size: few; cdr3_nt: TGTGCCAGCAGCTTGGGACAGTTGGATTCACCCCTCCACTTT; cdr3_aa: CASSLGQLDSPLHF
v_call: TRBV28; j_call: TRBJ2-1; d_call: TRBD2; clone_size: once; cdr3_nt: TGTGCCAGCAGTTTGGGGGGGATGGACAATGAGCAGTTCTTC; cdr3_aa: CASSLGGMDNEQFF
v_call: TRBV4-1; j_call: TRBJ2-2; d_call: TRBD1; clone_size: .; cdr3_nt: TGCGCCAGCAGCCTAACAGGGGTCCCCGGGGAGCTGTTTTTT; cdr3_aa: CASSLTGVPGELFF
v_call: TRBV14; j_call: TRBJ2-2; d_call: TRBD2; clone_size: .; cdr3_nt: TGTGCCAGCAGCCCACTAGGACTAGCGGACCTCACCGGGGAGCTGTTTTTT; cdr3_aa: CASSPLGLADLTGELFF
v_call: TRBV4-1; j_call: TRBJ2-4; d_call: .; clone_size: few; cdr3_nt: TGCGCCAGCAGCCAGGATGGGAGTACCGGTGGAAACATTCAGTACTTC; cdr3_aa: CASSQDGSTGGNIQYF
v_call: TRBV5-1; j_call: TRBJ2-3; d_call: .; clone_size: .; cdr3_nt: TGCGCCAGCAGCTCCCAGTTGACAGATACGCAGTATTTT; cdr3_aa: CASSSQLTDTQYF
v_call: TRBV5-4; j_call: TRBJ2-1; d_call: TRBD1; clone_size: .; cdr3_nt: TGTGCCAGCAACCCGACAGGGGTCGTCTACAATGAGCAGTTCTTC; cdr3_aa: CASNPTGVVYNEQFF
v_call: TRBV28; j_call: TRBJ2-3; d_call: TRBD2; clone_size: .; cdr3_nt: TGTGCCAGCAGTTTTCTGACTAGCGGGTTGGGAGATACGCAGTATTTT; cdr3_aa: CASSFLTSGLGDTQYF
v_call: TRBV5-4; j_call: TRBJ1-2; d_call: TRBD1; clone_size: once; cdr3_nt: TGTGCCAGCAGCCCACAGGGGGCGCATGGCTACACCTTC; cdr3_aa: CASSPQGAHGYTF
v_call: TRBV9; j_call: TRBJ1-1; d_call: TRBD1; clone_size: few; cdr3_nt: TGTGCCAGCAGCGTATCGACAGGGGGCGGCACTGAAGCTTTCTTT; cdr3_aa: CASSVSTGGGTEAFF
v_call: TRBV7-2; j_call: TRBJ1-2; d_call: .; clone_size: .; cdr3_nt: TGTGCCAGCAGCTTAGACAGTAACTATGGCTACACCTTC; cdr3_aa: CASSLDSNYGYTF